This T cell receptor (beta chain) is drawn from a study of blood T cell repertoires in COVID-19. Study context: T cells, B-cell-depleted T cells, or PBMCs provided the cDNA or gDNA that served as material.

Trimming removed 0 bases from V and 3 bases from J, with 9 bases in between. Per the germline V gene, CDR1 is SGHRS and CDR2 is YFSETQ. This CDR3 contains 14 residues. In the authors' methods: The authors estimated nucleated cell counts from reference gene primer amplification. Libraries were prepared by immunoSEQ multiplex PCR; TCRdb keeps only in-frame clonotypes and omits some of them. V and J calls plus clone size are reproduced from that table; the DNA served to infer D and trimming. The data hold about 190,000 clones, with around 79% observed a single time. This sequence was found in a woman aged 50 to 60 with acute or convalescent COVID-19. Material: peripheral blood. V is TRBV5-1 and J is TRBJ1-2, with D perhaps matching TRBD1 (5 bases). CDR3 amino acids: CASSLGQIYYGYTF. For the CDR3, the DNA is TGCGCCAGCAGCTTGGGACAGATCTACTATGGCTACACCTTC. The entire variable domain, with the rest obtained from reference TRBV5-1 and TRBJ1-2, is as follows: KAGVTQTPRYLIKTRGQQVTLSCSPISGHRSVSWYQQTPGQGLQFLFEYFSETQRNKGNFPGRFSGRQFSNSRSEMNVSTLELGDSALYLCASSLGQIYYGYTFGSGTRLTVV.